The clone carrying this T cell receptor (beta chain) was recorded only once. Germline-derived CDR1 and CDR2 are SGDLS and YYNGEE. Trimming took 4 bases from V and 4 from J, leaving 5 bases between them. The CDR3 sequence is 11 residues long. Some clones are missing from TCRdb's copy, which holds only in-frame ones; the method was immunoSEQ multiplex PCR. Among roughly 140,000 clones listed, 92% were seen once. The data stem from a study of T cell responses to AZD1222 COVID-19 vaccine. V is TRBV9 and J is TRBJ1-1; D is ambiguous. The input for sequencing was peripheral blood, taken 28 days after the second AZD1222 dose. This TCR derives from an adult who received the AZD1222 COVID-19 vaccine. The CDR3 nucleotides are TGTGCCAGCAGCCGGGGCACTGAAGCTTTCTTT. Translating gives CASSRGTEAFF.